This entry lists 14 T cell receptor beta chains sequenced from one sample in a study of shared clonotypes between healthy human individuals. Terminally differentiated effector memory CD45RA+ cells were excluded by CCR7 positive selection of CD45RO-negative cells. The repertoire was sequenced with immunoSEQ multiplex PCR; TCRdb's copy has only in-frame clones and lacks some. This table has roughly 770,000 clones, around 96% appearing once. Sample: naive CD8+ T cells sorted from blood. The source of these receptors is a man aged 30 to 39 in good health.

The rearrangement links TRBV4-1 to TRBJ1-2; 9 bases are shared with TRBD1. Per the germline V gene, CDR1 is MGHRA and CDR2 is YSYEKL. With 4 bases clipped from V and 7 bases from J, the junction kept 10 bases outside the gene matches. CDR3 length equals 15 residues. This chain's CDR3 is CASSPVPQGAGGYTF. Written as DNA, the CDR3 is TGCGCCAGCAGCCCGGTGCCACAGGGGGCGGGTGGCTACACCTTC.

V and J are TRBV28 and TRBJ1-2; 8 positions agree with TRBD1. CDR3 length: 14 amino acids. The V gene end was trimmed by 2 bases and the J gene end by 6 bases; junction bases not matched to a gene: 5. CDR1 is MDHEN and CDR2 is SYDVKM in the germline V gene. The CDR3 here is CASSLGQGENGYTF. The CDR3 DNA is TGTGCCAGCAGTTTAGGACAGGGAGAAAATGGCTACACCTTC.

CDR3 residues: CASSQGGTYEQYF. The CDR3 DNA follows: TGTGCCAGCAGCCAGGGGGGCACCTACGAGCAGTACTTC. The chain couples TRBV7-9 to TRBJ2-7; D possibly corresponds to TRBD1 (7 bases). V was cut by 5 bases and J by 2 bases, with 10 bases left in between. The CDR3 runs 13 residues. Germline V gene data show CDR1 as SEHNR and CDR2 as FQNEAQ (reference sequence).

This chain's CDR3 is CASSLARQGFYGYTF. In nucleotides, the CDR3 is TGTGCCAGCAGCTTAGCCCGACAGGGATTCTATGGCTACACCTTC. The chain uses TRBV7-9 and TRBJ1-2; TRBD1 matches at 7 bases. The V gene end was trimmed by 0 bases and the J gene end by 4 bases; junction bases not matched to a gene: 5. Germline-derived CDR1 and CDR2 are SEHNR and FQNEAQ (reference sequence). The CDR3 runs 15 residues.

This rearrangement joins TRBV4-3 to TRBJ2-7; D may match TRBD1 or TRBD2 (6 bases each). Trimming took off 5 bases at V and 1 base at J, with 15 bases between the two ends. The CDR3 loop spans 15 amino acids. CDR1 and CDR2 (germline): LGHNA, YSLEER. For the CDR3, the DNA is TGCGCCAGCAGCGCCGTGGGGGGCATGTCCTACGAGCAGTACTTC. Protein sequence: CASSAVGGMSYEQYF.

This clone was seen a single time. This rearrangement joins TRBV29-1 to TRBJ2-7; TRBD1 aligns across 7 bases. V lost 4 bases to trimming and J lost 4 bases; unmatched junction nucleotides: 13. This CDR3 is 15 amino acids long. Germline V gene sequence: CDR1 SQVTM, CDR2 ANQGSEA. The CDR3 coding sequence is TGCAGCGTTGCAGGTCGGGACAGCCCCTGGTACGAGCAGTACTTC. It is translated as CSVAGRDSPWYEQYF.

V usage is TRBV19 and J usage is TRBJ2-5; 7 bases agree with TRBD1. The V segment lost 5 bases and the J segment 2 bases; nucleotides outside the gene matches: 8. The CDR3 has 15 amino acids. The germline V gene encodes CDR1 LNHDA and CDR2 SQIVND (reference sequence). CDR3 DNA: TGTGCCAGTAGTCCCCGTTCCAGGGGGCAAGAGACCCAGTACTTC. Its translation: CASSPRSRGQETQYF.

The rearrangement joins TRBV7-6 to TRBJ2-3; a possible D gene is TRBD2 (6 bases). Germline CDR1 and CDR2: SGHVS and FNYEAQ. This CDR3 is 15 amino acids long. Trimming removed 3 bases at V and 5 bases at J, with 15 bases between. This CDR3 is CASSLGAREVDTQYF. CDR3 nucleotides: TGTGCCAGCAGCTTGGGTGCCAGGGAGGTAGATACGCAGTATTTT.

V gene TRBV9 combines with J gene TRBJ1-3; a weak D match, TRBD1 (5 bases). V lost 0 bases and J 4 bases, leaving 14 bases between the germline ends. The V gene's germline CDR1 is SGDLS and CDR2 YYNGEE. The CDR3 has 16 residues. CDR3 sequence reads: CASSVEGKGSGNTIYF. CDR3 DNA: TGTGCCAGCAGCGTAGAGGGGAAGGGCTCCGGAAACACCATATATTTT.

The rearrangement uses TRBV28 and TRBJ2-6; no firm D call. The CDR3 loop spans 17 amino acids. CDR1 MDHEN and CDR2 SYDVKM come from the germline V gene. V dropped 6 bases and J dropped 2 bases, with 17 bases sitting between them. Here the CDR3 reads CASSLQLVLAGANVLTF. CDR3 coding DNA: TGTGCCAGCAGCCTCCAGCTAGTTTTGGCTGGGGCCAACGTCCTGACTTTC.

V and J are TRBV7-2 and TRBJ1-1; D ambiguous. Germline V gives CDR1 SGHTA, CDR2 FQGNSA. This CDR3 region has 13 residues. Trimming removed 1 base at V and 4 bases at J, with 7 bases between. The DNA for the CDR3 is TGTGCCAGCAGCTTAGAGTGGGTCACTGAAGCTTTCTTT. Residues: CASSLEWVTEAFF.

This CDR3 reads CASSFPRTAGDTQYF. Here the CDR3 DNA reads TGTGCCAGCAGCTTCCCTCGGACTGCCGGAGATACGCAGTATTTT. J is TRBJ2-3 and V is TRBV7-9; D may be TRBD2 (5 bases). V lost 3 bases to trimming and J lost 5 bases, with 15 bases between them. Germline assignment: CDR1 SEHNR and CDR2 FQNEAQ (reference sequence). The CDR3 is 15 amino acids.

This chain uses TRBV28 with TRBJ2-1, with TRBD2 matching 10 bases. CDR3 size: 17 residues. Losses at the gene ends were 4 bases for V and 0 bases for J; bases not matched to a gene: 6. Per the germline V gene, CDR1 is MDHEN and CDR2 is SYDVKM. CDR3 sequence (DNA): TGTGCCAGCAGTTACGGACTAGCGGATATCTCCTACAATGAGCAGTTCTTC. Encoded protein: CASSYGLADISYNEQFF.

The chain is built from TRBV5-8 and TRBJ2-1; D perhaps matches TRBD2 (5 bases). The V end lost 0 bases, the J end lost 4 bases, and 14 bases lay between the germline ends. Germline-derived CDR1 and CDR2 are SGHTS and YDEGEE. This CDR3 is built from 16 residues. CDR3 sequence: CASSLVASQPYNEQFF. Here the CDR3 DNA reads TGTGCCAGCAGCTTGGTGGCTAGCCAACCGTACAATGAGCAGTTCTTC.